This record concerns one TCR beta chain sequence. No antigen is known for it. The junction and the germline gene differ at one end; a read error may be behind it. Until they underwent thyroid surgery, no patient had received any treatment. These data belong to a study of metastatic and nonmetastatic thyroid tumors. About the research overall: It was across blood and tumor or nodule tissue from malignant and benign thyroid patients that repertoires were compared.

Broader study findings: Across blood and tumor, TCR beta diversity in malignant thyroid tumors was reportedly significantly higher than in benign nodules.

This CDR3 region has 15 residues. Germline CDR1 GTSNPN, CDR2 SVGIG (reference sequence). In the study's own analysis: In papillary thyroid cancer, a distant-metastasis classifier was built using CDR3 differences across clinicopathological groups. TCRdb reanalyzed the PCR reads with MiXCR. TCRdb's processing, not the study's, gives the V and J calls here. The data contain tens of thousands of clones, 30% of them seen just once; the ten biggest clones take up over 25%. This TCR derives from a female donor with papillary thyroid cancer or a benign thyroid nodule (not recorded which). Some clones in this sample may be carry-over from other donors' samples. The specimen sequenced was blood. J is TRBJ2-1 and V is TRBV30, with D unclear. CDR3 nucleotide sequence: TGTTCCTGGAGTGTAGGCCTAGTGGCCTACAATGAGCAGTTCTTC. This codes for CSWSVGLVAYNEQFF. The whole variable domain, remainder taken from reference TRBV30 and TRBJ2-1, is SQTIHQWPATLVQPVGSPLSLECTVEGTSNPNLYWYRQAAGRGLQLLFYSVGIGQISSEVPQNLSASRPQDRQFILSSKKLLLSDSGFYLCSWSVGLVAYNEQFFGPGTRLTVL.